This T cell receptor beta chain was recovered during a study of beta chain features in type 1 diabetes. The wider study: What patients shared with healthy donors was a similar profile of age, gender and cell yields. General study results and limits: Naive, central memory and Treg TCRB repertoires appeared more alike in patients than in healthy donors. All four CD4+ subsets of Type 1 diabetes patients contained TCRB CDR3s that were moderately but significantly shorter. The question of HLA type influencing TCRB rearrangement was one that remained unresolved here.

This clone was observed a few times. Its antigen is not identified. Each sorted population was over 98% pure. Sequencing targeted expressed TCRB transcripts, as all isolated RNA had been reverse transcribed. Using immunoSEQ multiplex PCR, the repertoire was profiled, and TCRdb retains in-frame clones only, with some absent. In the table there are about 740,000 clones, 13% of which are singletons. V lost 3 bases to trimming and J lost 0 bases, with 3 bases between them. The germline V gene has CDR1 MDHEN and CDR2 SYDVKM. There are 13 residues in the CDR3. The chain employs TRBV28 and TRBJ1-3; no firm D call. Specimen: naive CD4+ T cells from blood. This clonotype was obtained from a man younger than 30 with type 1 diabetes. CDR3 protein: CASSFGSGNTIYF. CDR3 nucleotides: TGTGCCAGCAGTTTCGGCTCTGGAAACACCATATATTTT.